Shown below are 25 T cell receptor beta chains from a single sample sequenced in a study of T cells after yellow fever vaccination. TCRdb processed the 5' RACE reads anew with MiXCR; each CDR3 protein has one entry. The table records hundreds of thousands of distinct CDR3 sequences, about 12% of them present only once. The sequenced sample was PBMCs, obtained on the day of the yellow fever booster vaccination. These receptors all stem from a man aged 25 to 40 who received the YFV17D yellow fever vaccine.

This clonotype was detected only a few times. V usage is TRBV5-1 and J usage is TRBJ2-7, with TRBD1 matching 9 bases. V lost 1 base and J lost 5; bases outside the gene matches: 13. Germline CDR1 and CDR2: SGHRS and YFSETQ. CDR3 length: 17 residues. CDR3 nucleotide sequence: TGCGCCAGCAGCTTGCCCGTCGGGACAGGGTCTATCCACGAGCAGTACTTC. It specifies CASSLPVGTGSIHEQYF.

This clonotype was detected a few times. The chain combines TRBV4-1 with TRBJ2-5; D gene ambiguous. Germline CDR1 MGHRA, CDR2 YSYEKL. Trimming took 1 base from V and 2 from J, leaving 5 bases between them. The CDR3 has 13 residues. The CDR3 is CASSQGRQETQYF. For the CDR3, the DNA is TGCGCCAGCAGCCAAGGGCGGCAAGAGACCCAGTACTTC.

This clonotype was seen only a few times. V is TRBV10-3 and J is TRBJ1-1; D may be TRBD1 (5 bases). The V gene's germline CDR1 is ENHRY and CDR2 SYGVKD. The germline V and J ends were trimmed by 10 bases and 0 bases, with 12 bases remaining between them. The CDR3 is 13 amino acids. In DNA form, the CDR3 reads TGTGCCACCAGACAGTTGATGAACACTGAAGCTTTCTTT. As protein: CATRQLMNTEAFF.

V usage is TRBV2 and J usage is TRBJ2-2, with 11 bases aligning to TRBD2. Germline V gene lookup returns CDR1 SNHLY and CDR2 FYNNEI. Trimming removed 5 bases from V and 5 bases from J; junction bases left unmatched: 13. CDR3 length: 18 residues. CDR3 sequence: CASSPRGSGRAGTGELFF. The CDR3 DNA reads as TGTGCCAGCAGTCCCCGCGGTAGCGGGAGGGCGGGTACCGGGGAGCTGTTTTTT.

This clonotype was seen a few times. The rearrangement joins TRBV24-1 to TRBJ2-5; 10 nucleotides agree with TRBD2. There are 15 residues in the CDR3. Per germline, CDR1 KGHDR and CDR2 SFDVKD. V was pared by 1 base and J by 5 bases, with 3 bases of the junction left unmatched. CDR3 sequence (DNA): TGTGCCACCAGTGATTTACTAGCGGGAACGGAGACCCAGTACTTC. It encodes CATSDLLAGTETQYF.

V usage is TRBV7-8 and J usage is TRBJ2-5; the match to TRBD1 covers 7 bases. The J segment lost 9 bases and the V segment lost 2 bases, leaving 6 bases of the junction unmatched. Germline V gene lookup returns CDR1 SGHVS and CDR2 FQNEAQ. This CDR3 has 13 amino acids. Here the CDR3 DNA reads TGTGCCAGCAGCTTATCGGTGACAGGGTCCCAGTACTTC. It is translated as CASSLSVTGSQYF.

In this sample, this clonotype turned up a few times. The chain combines TRBV5-1 with TRBJ2-1; TRBD2 matches at 7 bases. The length of the CDR3 is 22 residues. CDR1 and CDR2 from the germline V gene are SGHRS and YFSETQ. V shed 4 bases and J 0 bases; nucleotides not matched to a gene: 25. In DNA, the CDR3 is TGCGCCAGCAGCGGAACCAGTCCCGAGTCTCGACTAGCCGGGAGCTCCTACAATGAGCAGTTCTTC. Translated, it gives CASSGTSPESRLAGSSYNEQFF.

This chain connects TRBV12-3 or TRBV12-4 to TRBJ2-3; 7 bases map to TRBD2. The CDR3 runs to 15 residues. J was trimmed by 2 bases and V by 7 bases; bases with no gene match: 9. DNA of the CDR3: TGTGCCAGCACCGGTCTAGCGGAATACACAGATACGCAGTATTTT. Amino acid sequence: CASTGLAEYTDTQYF.

This sequence joins TRBV7-9 and TRBJ2-2, with 8 bases that match TRBD2. Unmatched junction bases numbered 12, after V lost 5 bases and J lost 13 bases. Germline V gene lookup returns CDR1 SEHNR and CDR2 FQNEAQ (reference sequence). The CDR3 covers 14 residues. CDR3 in amino acids: CASSRKGLDAGLFF. The CDR3 DNA reads TGTGCCAGCAGCCGTAAGGGACTAGACGCGGGGCTGTTTTTT.

This clonotype came up a few times. The chain links TRBV16 to TRBJ2-1; 7 bases line up with TRBD2. Germline loops: CDR1 KGHSY, CDR2 FQNENV. V was pared by 1 base and J by 5 bases, with 2 bases of the junction left unmatched. The length of the CDR3 is 14 residues. CDR3 sequence: CASSQYGTNNEQFF. The CDR3 nucleotides read TGTGCCAGCAGCCAATATGGGACTAACAATGAGCAGTTCTTC.

This clonotype was seen many times. The rearrangement joins TRBV7-9 to TRBJ2-1, with 8 bases lining up with TRBD1. V dropped 5 bases and J dropped 11; count of bases not matched to a gene: 20. The CDR3 is made up of 17 amino acids. Germline V gene sequence: CDR1 SEHNR, CDR2 FQNEAQ (reference sequence). The CDR3 region has the DNA TGTGCCAGCAGCCGGACCTCCCAATCAGGGGGCTACGGAAAGCAGTTCTTC. Translated: CASSRTSQSGGYGKQFF.

This clonotype was observed at least ten times. The J gene is TRBJ2-7, the V gene TRBV18; weak D call: TRBD2 (6 bases). V lost 3 bases and J lost 4, with 22 bases in between. Germline V gene data show CDR1 as KGHSH and CDR2 as LQKENI. The CDR3 is 17 residues long. The DNA of the CDR3 is TGTGCCAGCTCACCTGAGCCTCCGTGGGGGGAAGGATACGAGCAGTACTTC. Its protein product is CASSPEPPWGEGYEQYF.

As to this clonotype: At one end the junction does not follow the germline gene, possibly because of a read error. The chain joins TRBV6-1 to TRBJ2-3; 8 bases fit TRBD2. The CDR3 runs to 15 residues. In germline, CDR1 is MNHNS, CDR2 SASEGT. CDR3: CASSAGGPVTGTQYF. CDR3 nucleotides: TGTGCCAGCAGTGCGGGAGGGCCGGTTACAGGTACGCAGTATTTT.

This clonotype was counted a few times. V and J are TRBV3-1 and TRBJ2-7; 11 bases agree with TRBD2. The CDR3 is 15 amino acids. The V segment lost 3 bases and the J segment 6 bases; nucleotides outside the gene matches: 7. Germline CDR1 and CDR2: LGHDT and YNNKEL (reference sequence). CDR3 coding DNA: TGTGCCAGCAGCCATGCTAGCGGGGGGATCCGCGAGCAGTACTTC. As protein: CASSHASGGIREQYF.

This clonotype was seen a handful of times. V gene TRBV9 combines with J gene TRBJ2-7; 9 bases are shared with TRBD1. This CDR3 is 14 amino acids long. Germline-derived CDR1 and CDR2 are SGDLS and YYNGEE. V trimming: 4 bases; J trimming: 4 bases; junction bases outside the gene matches: 6. The CDR3 is CASSLDRGQYEQYF. The CDR3 DNA follows: TGTGCCAGCAGCCTGGACAGGGGACAATACGAGCAGTACTTC.

This clonotype has more than one count but fewer than ten. The V gene is TRBV29-1, the J gene TRBJ2-3; 7 bases line up with TRBD1. The CDR3 totals 13 residues. The V segment lost 7 bases and the J segment 5 bases; nucleotides outside the gene matches: 9. In germline, CDR1 is SQVTM, CDR2 ANQGSEA. The CDR3 nucleotides are TGCAGCGAGGCGTTAGGGACAGAAGATACGCAGTATTTT. Its translation: CSEALGTEDTQYF.

This clonotype was seen many times. The chain links TRBV5-1 to TRBJ2-7; D might be TRBD1 (6 bases). The CDR3 spans 13 residues. With 4 bases removed from V and 3 bases from J, the gap between germline ends came to 11 bases. Germline V CDR1 and CDR2: SGHRS, YFSETQ. The CDR3 sequence is CASSPGHLYEQYF. The CDR3 coding sequence is TGCGCCAGCAGCCCGGGACACCTCTACGAGCAGTACTTC.

This clonotype was detected only a few times. The chain combines TRBV9 with TRBJ2-5, with D possibly TRBD1 on 8 matching bases. The V and J ends lost 4 bases and 5 bases respectively, with 15 bases between them. The germline gives CDR1 SGDLS, CDR2 YYNGEE. The CDR3 sequence is 14 residues long. The CDR3 loop reads CASSKDREGETQYF. The DNA of the CDR3 is TGTGCCAGCAGCAAGGACAGGGAGGGCGAGACCCAGTACTTC.

This sequence joins TRBV28 and TRBJ2-3; TRBD1 matches at 8 bases. Germline assignment: CDR1 MDHEN and CDR2 SYDVKM. The CDR3 runs to 11 residues. This chain's CDR3 is CDVFQGATQYF. The DNA for the CDR3 is TGTGACGTTTTCCAGGGGGCCACGCAGTATTTT.

The chain is built from TRBV9 and TRBJ2-7, with D tentatively TRBD1 (5 bases). The V end was cut by 4 bases, the J end by 6 bases, with 23 bases between. Germline CDR1 is SGDLS and CDR2 is YYNGEE. CDR3 length: 16 residues. The CDR3 DNA reads as TGTGCCAGCAGCTCCAGACCAGACAGTAGCTCGCTCGAGCAGTACTTC. Its translation: CASSSRPDSSSLEQYF.

This clonotype was seen only a few times. This sequence joins TRBV4-3 and TRBJ1-2; D call uncertain. V dropped 0 bases and J dropped 5 bases, with 7 bases sitting between them. The CDR3 runs to 13 residues. Germline CDR1 LGHNA, CDR2 YSLEER. The DNA of the CDR3 is TGCGCCAGCAGCCAAGATAGGATGTATGGCTACACCTTC. As protein: CASSQDRMYGYTF.

V usage is TRBV12-3 or TRBV12-4 and J usage is TRBJ2-4, with TRBD1 identical over 7 bases. Unmatched junction bases numbered 5, after V lost 8 bases and J lost 16 bases. The CDR3 covers 9 residues. CDR3 sequence: CASRDSIYF. In DNA form, the CDR3 reads TGTGCCAGCCGGGACAGTATTTACTTC.

The gene calls are TRBV7-6 and TRBJ1-2; D gene ambiguous. V shed 2 bases and J shed 6 bases, with 10 bases lying between them. The CDR3 is 13 amino acids. Germline lookup yields CDR1 SGHVS and CDR2 FNYEAQ. The CDR3 region is CASSLLGQDGYTF. CDR3 DNA: TGTGCCAGCAGCTTATTAGGCCAGGATGGCTACACCTTC.

This clonotype has just a few counts. Here the CDR3 DNA reads TGTGCCAGCAGCTATTCGGGATGGCTTGGCTACACCTTC. Translated, it gives CASSYSGWLGYTF. The rearrangement uses TRBV13 and TRBJ1-2; no firm D call. CDR3 length: 13 residues. Germline assignment: CDR1 PRHDT and CDR2 FYEKMQ (reference sequence). Trimming took 4 bases from V and 7 from J, leaving 13 bases between them. The variable domain in full, completed from reference TRBV13 and TRBJ1-2, reads AAGVIQSPRHLIKEKRETATLKCYPIPRHDTVYWYQQGPGQDPQFLISFYEKMQSDKGSIPDRFSAQQFSDYHSELNMSSLELGDSALYFCASSYSGWLGYTFGSGTRLTVV.

This clonotype was counted many times. The chain uses TRBV5-1 and TRBJ1-2; perhaps TRBD1 as D (6 bases). Between the trimmed V and J ends, which lost 0 bases and 6 bases, there was a span of 9 bases. The CDR3 has 13 amino acids. Looked up from germline, CDR1 is SGHRS and CDR2 is YFSETQ. Here the CDR3 reads CASSLEGGDGYTF. The CDR3 region has the DNA TGCGCCAGCAGCTTGGAAGGGGGGGATGGCTACACCTTC.